This paragraph reports one T cell receptor beta chain. Its target is not known. On sorted subsets, replicate PCRs used approximately 190 ng DNA, or about 30,000 T cell genomes. Original data processing: As immunoSEQ supplied junction-only sequences (without quality scores), filtering differed. Assay: immunoSEQ multiplex PCR; the TCRdb copy retains only in-frame clones and omits some. The DNA gave D and trimming, while V, J and clone size come from that table. The data hold some 2.1 million clones, with about 95% observed a single time. This entry belongs to a study of shared clonotypes between healthy human individuals. Study results and limitations: The generation probabilities recorded for non-shared clonotypes fell below those of clonotypes shared by all four donors.

The germline CDR1 and CDR2 sequences are SQVTM and ANQGSEA. V lost 2 bases and J lost 3, with 10 bases in between. The CDR3 extends over 13 amino acids. Cells designated naive CD8 were CD45RO-negative and were positively selected for CCR7, with terminally differentiated effector memory CD45RA+ cells excluded. This sequence originates from a man aged 18 to 30 in good health. The rearrangement uses TRBV29-1 and TRBJ1-2; D gene ambiguous. Input material: naive CD8+ T cells sorted from blood. As DNA, the CDR3 is TGCAGCGTTGAAAAGGGTTTGGACTATGGCTACACCTTC. It codes for CSVEKGLDYGYTF.